This is a list of T cell receptor beta chains from one sample in a study of spatial heterogeneity in lung cancer. TCRdb called the 5' RACE reads again in MiXCR, with one record for every CDR3 protein. The sample carries about 120,000 distinct CDR3 sequences, over 9% recorded once. The material sequenced was PBMCs, taken at follow-up. These receptors originate from a male donor with early-stage non-small cell lung cancer. Both conserved end residues are part of each CDR3.

V gene	CDR3 protein
TRBV7-2	CASSANQGQPQHF
TRBV4-2	CASSQEGQGAYEQYF
TRBV6-1	CASSSRDFNSPLHF
TRBV28	CASTSLRTGANIQYF
TRBV20-1	CSARQNTLNTEAFF
TRBV27	CASSFLQGNTEAFF
TRBV29-1	CSVVQGANTGELFF
TRBV24-1	CATSSDRGNQPQHF
TRBV7-3	CASSSRARGGNTGELFF
TRBV30	CAWSIFAMLMNSPLHF
TRBV6-2/TRBV6-3	CASSLRRLAESRLDTQYF